This passage covers 8 T cell receptor beta chains from one sample sequenced in a study of shared clonotypes between healthy human individuals. Produced via immunoSEQ multiplex PCR; TCRdb's table is partial and in-frame only. The table includes around 1 million clones, approximately 80% detected once. Sequenced sample: memory CD4+ T cells sorted from blood. Indicated subset: CD45RA-negative fraction. The source is a man between 18 and 29 years old in good health.

This chain joins TRBV5-1 and TRBJ2-1, with 8 nucleotides matching TRBD1. Unmatched junction bases numbered 6, after V lost 4 bases and J lost 3 bases. The CDR3 totals 15 residues. Germline V gene data show CDR1 as SGHRS and CDR2 as YFSETQ. CDR3 sequence: CASSPNTGGYNEQFF. In DNA, the CDR3 is TGCGCCAGCAGCCCAAATACAGGGGGCTACAATGAGCAGTTCTTC.

This chain connects TRBV11-2 to TRBJ1-2, with D possibly matching TRBD1 (6 bases). The CDR3 is 15 residues long. Per germline, CDR1 SGHAT and CDR2 FQNNGV. V was cut by 7 bases and J by 8 bases, with 23 bases left in between. The CDR3 region is CASTPGSQGVRGYTF. The CDR3 bases are TGTGCCAGCACCCCGGGTTCACAGGGAGTTCGGGGCTACACCTTC.

Turning to this clone: One junction end disagrees with the germline gene, perhaps due to a read error. The chain uses TRBV7-7 and TRBJ1-6; D perhaps matches TRBD1 (6 bases). CDR1 is SSHAT and CDR2 is FNYEAQ in the germline V gene (reference sequence). There are 15 residues in the CDR3. The CDR3 sequence is CASSLEGGANSPLHF. CDR3 sequence (DNA): TGTGCTAGCAGCTTAGAAGGGGGTGCGAATTCACCCCTCCACTTT.

This clone occurred a few times. The chain is built from TRBV7-9 and TRBJ2-7; D gene unclear. Trimming pared 2 bases from V and 4 bases from J, leaving 15 bases between. The CDR3 consists of 15 residues. Germline CDR1 reads SEHNR; CDR2 reads FQNEAQ (reference sequence). The CDR3 spells CASSLSYGRSYEQYF. The CDR3 DNA reads as TGTGCCAGCAGCTTATCGTACGGCAGGTCGTACGAGCAGTACTTC.

The table lists this clone with a count of one. V is TRBV18 and J is TRBJ2-7; a weak D match, TRBD1 (5 bases). The CDR3 runs 13 residues. From germline, CDR1 is KGHSH and CDR2 LQKENI. Trimming shortened V by 3 bases and J by 2 bases, and 8 bases separated the two germline ends. The CDR3 nucleotides read TGTGCCAGCTCACCGACAGCAACCTACGAGCAGTACTTC. The encoded protein is CASSPTATYEQYF. Filled out from reference TRBV18 and TRBJ2-7, the complete variable domain reads NAGVMQNPRHLVRRRGQEARLRCSPMKGHSHVYWYRQLPEEGLKFMVYLQKENIIDESGMPKERFSAEFPKEGPSILRIQQVVRGDSAAYFCASSPTATYEQYFGPGTRLTVT.

Comment on this clone: Other nucleotide sequences from this sample produce the same CDR3. The CDR3 DNA sequence: TGTGCCAGCTCTCCCGGGACCCCGAACACTGAAGCTTTCTTT. This encodes CASSPGTPNTEAFF. The J gene is TRBJ1-1, the V gene TRBV18, with D maybe TRBD1 (5 bases). V was clipped by 6 bases and J by 1 base, with 12 bases between them. The CDR3 length is 14 residues. Germline-derived CDR1 and CDR2 are KGHSH and LQKENI. The full variable domain, its missing parts supplied by reference TRBV18 and TRBJ1-1, is NAGVMQNPRHLVRRRGQEARLRCSPMKGHSHVYWYRQLPEEGLKFMVYLQKENIIDESGMPKERFSAEFPKEGPSILRIQQVVRGDSAAYFCASSPGTPNTEAFFGQGTRLTVV.

The V gene is TRBV7-9, the J gene TRBJ1-4; no reliable D call. Germline V CDR1 and CDR2: SEHNR, FQNEAQ (reference sequence). V dropped 2 bases and J dropped 1 base, with 5 bases sitting between them. The CDR3 runs 14 residues. CDR3 nucleotide sequence: TGTGCCAGCAGCTTAAGCAGAACTAATGAAAAACTGTTTTTT. Protein sequence: CASSLSRTNEKLFF.

The V call is TRBV5-1, the J call TRBJ2-7; tentative D call: TRBD1 (5 bases). The length of the CDR3 is 14 residues. Germline V gene lookup returns CDR1 SGHRS and CDR2 YFSETQ. The V end lost 0 bases, the J end lost 3 bases, and 10 bases lay between the germline ends. The CDR3 coding sequence is TGCGCCAGCAGCTTGGCAACGCAGGGCTACGAGCAGTACTTC. Translating gives CASSLATQGYEQYF.